This TCR beta chain was observed in a study of T cells in Graves' hyperthyroidism and ophthalmopathy. Amplification of TCR beta CDR3 regions was performed using RNA transcripts as template. A first-round RT-PCR of the TCR CDR3 used the HTBI primer set. A single record per CDR3 protein comes from TCRdb applying MiXCR to the multiplex PCR reads. In the table there are 450,000 to 550,000 distinct CDR3 sequences, less than 25% of which are singletons. The J segment lost 0 bases and the V segment lost 0 bases, leaving 8 bases of the junction unmatched. Germline V gene sequence: CDR1 DFQATT, CDR2 SNEGSKA (reference sequence). CDR3 length: 16 residues. This clonotype appeared many times.

The TCR originated in a woman in her twenties or thirties with Graves' ophthalmopathy. Source material: blood. The gene calls are TRBV20-1 and TRBJ2-7, with 7 positions matching TRBD2. The CDR3 region has the DNA TGCAGTGCTAGAGACTTCTCCGGGACTAACTCCTACGAGCAGTACTTC. It specifies CSARDFSGTNSYEQYF.